Presented here are 8 T cell receptor beta chains from one specimen sequenced in a study of OX40 agonist ivuxolimab in advanced cancers. The repertoire was sequenced with immunoSEQ multiplex PCR; TCRdb's copy has only in-frame clones and lacks some. The profile shows about 70,000 clones, more than 80% of them singletons. The source was CD4+ or CD8+ T cells sorted from blood, collected in a trial of the OX40 agonist ivuxolimab. The receptors derive from an adult with an advanced solid tumor such as melanoma, head and neck, liver or kidney cancer.

This chain joins TRBV10-1 and TRBJ1-1; D gene unclear. The ends were cut back, 4 bases at V and 4 bases at J, with 4 bases in the middle. The CDR3 has 11 residues. Germline lookup yields CDR1 WNHNN and CDR2 SYGVQD (reference sequence). CDR3 amino acids: CASSAGTEAFF. The CDR3, as DNA: TGCGCCAGCAGTGCGGGCACTGAAGCTTTCTTT.

For the CDR3, the DNA is TGTGCCAGCAGCTTGACGGGGGGCGCTGACTATGGCTACACCTTC. Amino acids: CASSLTGGADYGYTF. The chain is built from TRBV5-5 and TRBJ1-2; D may be TRBD1 (6 bases). Germline V gene sequence: CDR1 SGHKS, CDR2 YYEKEE (reference sequence). V shed 1 base and J shed 3 bases, with 13 bases lying between them. The CDR3 length is 15 residues.

The rearrangement joins TRBV19 to TRBJ1-5; a possible D gene is TRBD1 (6 bases). V lost 6 bases, J lost 2 bases, and 14 bases lay in between. The V gene's germline CDR1 is LNHDA and CDR2 SQIVND (reference sequence). The CDR3 has 15 amino acids. CDR3 amino acids: CASSWGRGGNQPQHF. CDR3 nucleotides: TGTGCCAGTAGCTGGGGAAGGGGGGGCAATCAGCCCCAGCATTTT.

V and J are TRBV5-1 and TRBJ1-1; 7 bases fit TRBD1. The CDR3 consists of 17 residues. V dropped 0 bases and J dropped 8; count of bases not matched to a gene: 16. The germline V gene encodes CDR1 SGHRS and CDR2 YFSETQ. The CDR3 DNA is TGCGCCAGCAGCTTGGCCCCGAAGGTGTCAGGGGGGCACGAAGCTTTCTTT. Translated: CASSLAPKVSGGHEAFF. Filled out from reference TRBV5-1 and TRBJ1-1, the complete variable domain reads KAGVTQTPRYLIKTRGQQVTLSCSPISGHRSVSWYQQTPGQGLQFLFEYFSETQRNKGNFPGRFSGRQFSNSRSEMNVSTLELGDSALYLCASSLAPKVSGGHEAFFGQGTRLTVV.

J is TRBJ2-5 and V is TRBV5-1; possible D gene TRBD2, 7 bases. Trimming stripped 3 bases from V and 5 bases from J, with 17 bases between. Germline loops: CDR1 SGHRS, CDR2 YFSETQ. The CDR3 loop spans 15 amino acids. The CDR3 nucleotides are TGCGCCAGCAGCTCAGGGAGGGGGACGTCGGAGACCCAGTACTTC. This gives the protein CASSSGRGTSETQYF.

This chain joins TRBV2 and TRBJ2-3, with TRBD2 identical over 9 bases. Germline CDR1 and CDR2: SNHLY and FYNNEI. This CDR3 contains 15 residues. V dropped 4 bases and J dropped 6; count of bases not matched to a gene: 8. CDR3 bases: TGTGCCAGCAGTGCCCAGGGACTAGCTCGGGATACGCAGTATTTT. This codes for CASSAQGLARDTQYF.

This chain connects TRBV7-9 to TRBJ1-3; unclear D gene. The CDR3 is made up of 19 amino acids. Germline V gives CDR1 SEHNR, CDR2 FQNEAQ (reference sequence). V shed 1 base and J shed 0 bases, with 19 bases lying between them. CDR3 bases: TGTGCCAGCAGCTTAGAAATTACGCTCCATTTAGACTCTGGAAACACCATATATTTT. Encoded protein: CASSLEITLHLDSGNTIYF.

A single count supports this clone. This sequence joins TRBV11-2 and TRBJ2-1; tentative D call: TRBD2 (7 bases). The CDR3 has 11 amino acids. CDR1 is SGHAT, CDR2 FQNNGV, per germline. Trimming took 7 bases from V and 15 from J, leaving 16 bases between them. CDR3 in DNA: TGTGCCAGCAACCGGGGAGGGGGGATGTTCTTC. It encodes CASNRGGGMFF.